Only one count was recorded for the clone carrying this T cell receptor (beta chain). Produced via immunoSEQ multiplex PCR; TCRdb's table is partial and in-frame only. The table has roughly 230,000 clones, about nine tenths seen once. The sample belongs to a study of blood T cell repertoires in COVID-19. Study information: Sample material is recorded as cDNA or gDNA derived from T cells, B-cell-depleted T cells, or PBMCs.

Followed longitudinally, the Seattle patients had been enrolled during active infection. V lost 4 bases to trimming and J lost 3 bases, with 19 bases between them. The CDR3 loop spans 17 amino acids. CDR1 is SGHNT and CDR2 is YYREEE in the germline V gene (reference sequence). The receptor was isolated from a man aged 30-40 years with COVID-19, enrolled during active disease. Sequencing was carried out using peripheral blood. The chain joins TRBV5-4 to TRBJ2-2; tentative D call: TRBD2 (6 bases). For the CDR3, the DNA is TGTGCCAGCAGCGCCTCCTCAGGCGGGGAACACACCGGGGAGCTGTTTTTT. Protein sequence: CASSASSGGEHTGELFF. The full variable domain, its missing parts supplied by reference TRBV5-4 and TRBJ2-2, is ETGVTQSPTHLIKTRGQQVTLRCSSQSGHNTVSWYQQALGQGPQFIFQYYREEENGRGNFPPRFSGLQFPNYSSELNVNALELDDSALYLCASSASSGGEHTGELFFGEGSRLTVL.